The 8 T cell receptor beta chains below come from one sample, sequenced in a study of a mutant IDH1 vaccine in newly diagnosed glioma. Measured with immunoSEQ multiplex PCR; TCRdb has only the in-frame clones, and not every one. Of just under 70,000 clones listed, more than 70% are singletons. Antigens of these TCRs are unknown. Specified time point: week 35, safety follow-up. All doses held 300 ug of mutant IDH1 20-mer peptide, with topical imiquimod. This specimen consisted of PBMCs, obtained from a glioma patient whose treatment included an IDH1 peptide vaccine. The receptor set was obtained from a man aged 18 to 29 with glioma.

The chain joins TRBV9 to TRBJ2-6; the D gene is possibly TRBD2 (7 bases). The germline gives CDR1 SGDLS, CDR2 YYNGEE. V was cut by 4 bases and J by 2 bases, with 10 bases left in between. The CDR3 has 15 residues. CDR3 DNA: TGTGCCAGCAGCCGAGGGGGGGCTGGGGCCAACGTCCTGACTTTC. As protein: CASSRGGAGANVLTF.

The J gene is TRBJ2-7, the V gene TRBV19; D ambiguous. This CDR3 contains 15 residues. Trimming took 5 bases from V and 0 from J, leaving 14 bases between them. Per germline, CDR1 LNHDA and CDR2 SQIVND (reference sequence). CDR3 protein: CASSRLRGTSYEQYF. The CDR3 nucleotides read TGTGCCAGTAGTCGTTTACGAGGCACCTCCTACGAGCAGTACTTC.

This clone was observed a handful of times. This rearrangement joins TRBV30 to TRBJ1-1; 8 bases are shared with TRBD1. The CDR3 has 13 residues. The junction had 9 bases not matched to a gene; V was cut back by 4 bases and J by 8 bases. Germline V gene sequence: CDR1 GTSNPN, CDR2 SVGIG (reference sequence). In DNA form, the CDR3 reads TGTGCCTGGACCGAAGGCCGACAGGGGGAAGCTTTCTTT. Translating gives CAWTEGRQGEAFF.

The rearrangement joins TRBV18 to TRBJ2-7; D might be TRBD1 (6 bases). CDR3 length: 13 amino acids. Trimming cost V 3 bases and J 2 bases, with 8 bases left between them. CDR1 is KGHSH, CDR2 LQKENI, per germline. The CDR3 coding sequence is TGTGCCAGCTCACCCGGACAGACCTACGAGCAGTACTTC. Its translation is CASSPGQTYEQYF.

This clone was recorded once. This chain connects TRBV7-9 to TRBJ1-1; possible D gene TRBD1, 5 bases. CDR3 length equals 14 residues. Germline-derived CDR1 and CDR2 are SEHNR and FQNEAQ (reference sequence). Trimming removed 5 bases from V and 0 bases from J, with 10 bases in between. CDR3 region: CASSPPGVNTEAFF. Here the CDR3 DNA reads TGTGCCAGCAGCCCCCCGGGGGTGAACACTGAAGCTTTCTTT.

The chain joins TRBV6-6 to TRBJ2-3; 8 bases are a match to TRBD2. CDR1 and CDR2 from the germline V gene are MNHNY and SVGAGI (reference sequence). The V and J ends lost 6 bases and 5 bases, in that order; junction bases with no gene match: 13. The CDR3 covers 16 residues. CDR3: CASSGEGTSFRDTQYF. The CDR3, as DNA: TGTGCCAGCAGCGGAGAGGGGACTAGTTTCCGAGATACGCAGTATTTT.

This clone was observed a handful of times. The chain employs TRBV9 and TRBJ1-1; no firm D call. The V gene's germline CDR1 is SGDLS and CDR2 YYNGEE. The V end was cut by 1 base, the J end by 0 bases, with 10 bases between. The CDR3 is 15 amino acids. CDR3: CASSVTDYMNTEAFF. The CDR3 DNA is TGTGCCAGCAGCGTAACGGACTACATGAACACTGAAGCTTTCTTT.

This sequence joins TRBV5-1 and TRBJ1-2; 8 bases line up with TRBD1. In germline, CDR1 is SGHRS, CDR2 YFSETQ. Losses at the gene ends were 0 bases for V and 6 bases for J; bases not matched to a gene: 10. The CDR3 sequence is 16 residues long. CDR3 amino acids: CASSLAGQGSRDGYTF. CDR3 DNA sequence: TGCGCCAGCAGCTTGGCAGGACAGGGTTCAAGAGATGGCTACACCTTC.